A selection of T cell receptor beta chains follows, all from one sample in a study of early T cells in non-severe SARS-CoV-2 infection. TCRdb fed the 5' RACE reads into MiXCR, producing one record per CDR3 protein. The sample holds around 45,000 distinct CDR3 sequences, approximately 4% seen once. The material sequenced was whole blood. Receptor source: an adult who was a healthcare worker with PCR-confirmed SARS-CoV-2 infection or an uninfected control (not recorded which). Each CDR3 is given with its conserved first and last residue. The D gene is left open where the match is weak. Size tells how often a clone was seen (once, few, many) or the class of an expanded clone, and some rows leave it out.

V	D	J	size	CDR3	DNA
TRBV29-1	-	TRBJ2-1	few	CSVMTGWGEQFF	TGCAGCGTTATGACGGGCTGGGGTGAGCAGTTCTTC
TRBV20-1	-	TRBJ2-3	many	CSARSRVTDTQYF	TGCAGTGCTAGATCCAGGGTGACAGATACGCAGTATTTT
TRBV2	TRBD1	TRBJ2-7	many	CASSWDRQDEQYF	TGTGCCAGCAGTTGGGACAGACAGGACGAGCAGTACTTC
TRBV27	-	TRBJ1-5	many	CASSLSGRGQPQHF	TGTGCCAGCAGTTTATCCGGTCGAGGGCAGCCCCAGCATTTT
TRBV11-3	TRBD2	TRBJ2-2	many	CASSLRTGGTGELFF	TGTGCCAGCAGCCTTCGGACGGGAGGGACCGGGGAGCTGTTTTTT
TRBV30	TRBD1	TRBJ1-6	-	CAWSRDRERSLLHF	TGTGCCTGGAGTCGGGACAGGGAGAGATCACTCCTCCACTTT
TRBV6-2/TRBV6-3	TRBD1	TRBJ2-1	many	CASSYVGQGNNEQFF	TGTGCCAGCAGTTACGTGGGACAGGGGAACAATGAGCAGTTCTTC
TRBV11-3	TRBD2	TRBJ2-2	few	CASSRTSEAGELFF	TGTGCCAGCAGCCGGACTAGCGAGGCCGGGGAGCTGTTTTTT
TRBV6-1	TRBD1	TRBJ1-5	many	CASSEWGQGPRGGQPQHF	TGTGCCAGCAGTGAATGGGGACAGGGGCCGCGGGGAGGCCAGCCCCAGCATTTT
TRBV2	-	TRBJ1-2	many	CASSEQTGSYGYTF	TGTGCCAGCAGTGAACAAACAGGGTCCTATGGCTACACCTTC
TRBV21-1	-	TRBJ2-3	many	CASSKACLRKRTDTQYF	TGTGCCAGCAGCAAAGCTTGTTTACGGAAACGCACAGATACGCAGTATTTT
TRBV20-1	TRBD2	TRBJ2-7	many	CSAVRGIAGLEQYF	TGCAGTGCTGTAAGGGGGATAGCGGGACTCGAGCAGTACTTC
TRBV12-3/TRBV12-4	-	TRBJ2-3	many	CASSGLNTQYF	TGTGCCAGCAGTGGGTTGAATACGCAGTATTTT
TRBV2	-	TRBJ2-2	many	CASSERGRGTGELFF	TGTGCCAGCAGCGAGAGGGGGAGAGGAACCGGGGAGCTGTTTTTT
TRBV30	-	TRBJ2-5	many	CAWSPRSDGETQYF	TGTGCCTGGAGCCCCCGGAGCGACGGAGAGACCCAGTACTTC
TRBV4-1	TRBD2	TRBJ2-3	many	CASSQASFSGLGYTDTQYF	TGCGCCAGCAGCCAAGCATCCTTCTCGGGACTAGGATACACAGATACGCAGTATTTT
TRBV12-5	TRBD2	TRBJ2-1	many	CASGLAFGLAEINEQFF	TGTGCTAGTGGTTTGGCTTTCGGACTAGCGGAGATCAATGAGCAGTTCTTC
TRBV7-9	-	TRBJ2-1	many	CASTQGPNEQFF	TGTGCCAGCACCCAGGGGCCCAATGAGCAGTTCTTC
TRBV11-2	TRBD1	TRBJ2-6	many	CASSSYRGPGANVLTF	TGTGCCAGCAGCTCTTACAGGGGGCCTGGGGCCAACGTCCTGACTTTC
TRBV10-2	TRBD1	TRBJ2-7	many	CASSVWPGQGAYEQYF	TGCGCCAGCAGTGTATGGCCGGGACAGGGGGCCTACGAGCAGTACTTC
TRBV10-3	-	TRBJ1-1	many	CAISEGLRLAEAFF	TGTGCCATCAGTGAAGGGCTCCGCCTAGCCGAAGCTTTCTTT
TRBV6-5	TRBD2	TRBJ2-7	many	CASSHSGGDEQYF	TGTGCCAGCAGTCATTCGGGAGGGGACGAGCAGTACTTC
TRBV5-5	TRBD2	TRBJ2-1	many	CASSLGGLASYNEQFF	TGTGCCAGCAGCTTGGGTGGACTAGCGTCCTACAATGAGCAGTTCTTC
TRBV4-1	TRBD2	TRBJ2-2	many	CASSRGLAGANTGELFF	TGCGCCAGCAGCCGGGGACTAGCGGGCGCGAACACCGGGGAGCTGTTTTTT
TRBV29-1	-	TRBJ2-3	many	CSGGDQRGTDTQYF	TGCAGCGGTGGCGACCAGAGGGGCACAGATACGCAGTATTTT
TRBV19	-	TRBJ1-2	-	CASSIDAAYGYTF	TGTGCCAGTAGTATAGATGCCGCTTATGGCTACACCTTC
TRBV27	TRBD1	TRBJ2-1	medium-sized	CASSRFTGGRNEQFF	TGTGCCAGCAGCCGATTTACAGGGGGCAGGAATGAGCAGTTCTTC
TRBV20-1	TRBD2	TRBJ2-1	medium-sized	CSARSREGAYNEQFF	TGCAGTGCTAGATCCCGGGAGGGTGCCTACAATGAGCAGTTCTTC
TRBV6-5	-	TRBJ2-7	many	CASSYKRTSPWGEQYF	TGTGCCAGCAGTTACAAACGGACATCCCCCTGGGGCGAGCAGTACTTC
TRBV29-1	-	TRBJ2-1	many	CSSAEGHYNEQFF	TGCAGCTCGGCGGAGGGCCACTACAATGAGCAGTTCTTC
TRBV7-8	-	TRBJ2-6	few	CASSLRLTREISSGANVLTF	TGTGCCAGCAGCCTCAGACTAACCCGGGAAATTTCCTCTGGGGCCAACGTCCTGACTTTC
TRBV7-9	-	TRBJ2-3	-	CASSLDRRNPDTQYF	TGTGCCAGCAGCCTCGACAGACGTAATCCAGATACGCAGTATTTT
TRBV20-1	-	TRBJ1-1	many	CSASWSRANTEAFF	TGCAGTGCTAGTTGGTCCAGGGCGAACACTGAAGCTTTCTTT
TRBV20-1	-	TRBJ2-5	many	CSAPFGPRETQYF	TGCAGTGCTCCATTTGGCCCACGGGAGACCCAGTACTTC
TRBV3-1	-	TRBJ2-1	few	CASSRERVYNEQFF	TGTGCCAGCAGCCGCGAGCGGGTGTACAATGAGCAGTTCTTC
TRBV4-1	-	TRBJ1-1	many	CASSPFPGVNTEAFF	TGCGCCAGCAGCCCGTTCCCGGGCGTCAACACTGAAGCTTTCTTT
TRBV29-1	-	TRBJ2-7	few	CSGSEGNSYEQYF	TGCAGCGGTTCGGAGGGCAACTCCTACGAGCAGTACTTC
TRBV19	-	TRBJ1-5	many	CASSILQAGQPQHF	TGTGCCAGTAGTATTCTACAGGCAGGTCAGCCCCAGCATTTT
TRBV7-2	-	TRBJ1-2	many	CASSSWTVNYGYTF	TGTGCCAGCAGCTCTTGGACAGTCAACTATGGCTACACCTTC
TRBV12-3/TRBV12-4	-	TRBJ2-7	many	CASSRGRGVSYEQYF	TGTGCCAGCAGCCGCGGGCGGGGCGTAAGCTACGAGCAGTACTTC
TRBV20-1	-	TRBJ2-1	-	CSARLWLNNEQFF	TGCAGTGCTAGGTTGTGGCTGAACAATGAGCAGTTCTTC
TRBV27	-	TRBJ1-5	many	CASSLRGNQPQHF	TGTGCCAGCAGTTTAAGGGGTAATCAGCCCCAGCATTTT
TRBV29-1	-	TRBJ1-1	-	CSVDSNTEAFF	TGCAGCGTCGACAGTAACACTGAAGCTTTCTTT
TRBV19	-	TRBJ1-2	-	CATDSPGVYGYTF	TGTGCCACCGATAGCCCCGGTGTCTATGGCTACACCTTC
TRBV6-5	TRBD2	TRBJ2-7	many	CASSYSVGTSSYEQYF	TGTGCCAGCAGTTACTCGGTCGGGACTAGCTCCTACGAGCAGTACTTC
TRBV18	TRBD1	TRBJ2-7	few	CASSPQGTGFYEQYF	TGTGCCAGCTCACCACAGGGGACAGGGTTCTACGAGCAGTACTTC
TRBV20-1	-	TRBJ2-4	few	CSARDGRGAKNIQYF	TGCAGTGCTAGAGATGGACGGGGGGCCAAAAACATTCAGTACTTC
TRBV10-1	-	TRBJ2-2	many	CASSPGTANTGELFF	TGCGCCAGCAGTCCCGGGACTGCTAACACCGGGGAGCTGTTTTTT
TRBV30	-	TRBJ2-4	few	CAWSLSGGKNIQYF	TGTGCCTGGAGTCTCTCGGGCGGCAAAAACATTCAGTACTTC
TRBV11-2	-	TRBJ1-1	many	CASSPSGIGTEAFF	TGTGCCAGCAGCCCGTCGGGGATTGGGACTGAAGCTTTCTTT
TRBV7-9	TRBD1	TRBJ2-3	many	CASSQARQGGSTDTQYF	TGTGCCAGCAGCCAGGCCCGACAGGGTGGGAGCACAGATACGCAGTATTTT
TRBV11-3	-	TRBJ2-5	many	CASSSVRGLQETQYF	TGTGCCAGCAGCTCCGTTCGAGGGCTCCAAGAGACCCAGTACTTC
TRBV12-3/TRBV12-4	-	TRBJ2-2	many	CASSLVETGELFF	TGTGCCAGCAGTTTAGTGGAGACAGGGGAGCTGTTTTTT
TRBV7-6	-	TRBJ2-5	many	CASTTLRGGTQYF	TGTGCCAGCACCACCTTACGGGGAGGGACCCAGTACTTC
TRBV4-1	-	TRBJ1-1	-	CASSQETARGTEAFF	TGCGCCAGCAGCCAAGAGACCGCGCGAGGCACTGAAGCTTTCTTT